What follows are 12 T cell receptor beta chains derived from one specimen sequenced in a study of tumor-infiltrating lymphocytes in primary liver carcinoma. Co-extraction of both nucleic acids (RNA and DNA) used 20-30 mg of unsorted bulk tissue. The authors made TCR beta cDNA from approximately 490 ng total RNA with a constant-region primer. Investigators got TCR beta libraries out of three nested multiplex PCR rounds, done with slightly modified ARM-PCR. Primers for the first two PCR rounds were TRBV1-TRBV30 forward primers and a C-beta reverse primer (about 9 cycles per round). TCRdb reprocessed the multiplex PCR reads via MiXCR and lists one record per CDR3 protein. The table shows approximately 120,000 distinct CDR3 sequences, with under 65% occurring only once. Specimen: liver tumor tissue from sampling region 3. This sample's subset: tumor region T3, left-lateral pole. The source is a woman aged 55-75 years with primary liver carcinoma and hepatitis B virus infection.

This sequence joins TRBV7-3 and TRBJ2-5; tentatively, D is TRBD1 (5 bases). The CDR3 is 15 amino acids. Per germline, CDR1 SGHTA and CDR2 FQGTGA. The V and J ends lost 5 bases and 5 bases respectively, with 18 bases between them. The CDR3 loop reads CASSNNVGAGETQYF. CDR3 sequence (DNA): TGTGCCAGCAGCAATAATGTTGGGGCCGGGGAGACCCAGTACTTC.

This clonotype showed up many times. This rearrangement joins TRBV9 to TRBJ1-6; D call uncertain. The CDR3 loop spans 14 amino acids. CDR1 and CDR2 (germline): SGDLS, YYNGEE. Trimming removed 3 bases at V and 7 bases at J, with 11 bases between. CDR3 amino acids: CASSAGEGNSPLHF. In DNA, the CDR3 is TGTGCCAGCAGCGCTGGCGAAGGGAATTCACCCCTCCACTTT.

On this clonotype itself: Germline and junction disagree at one end, which may indicate a read error. V and J are TRBV11-2 and TRBJ2-7; 7 bases are a match to TRBD2. The CDR3 length is 14 residues. The V gene's germline CDR1 is SGHAT and CDR2 FQNNGV. The DNA of the CDR3 is TGTGCCGGCAGTCGGGACTACTCAAGCTACGAGCAGTACTTC. This gives the protein CAGSRDYSSYEQYF. Supplemented by reference TRBV11-2 and TRBJ2-7, the full variable domain reads EAGVAQSPRYKIIEKRQSVAFWCNPISGHATLYWYQQILGQGPKLLIQFQNNGVVDDSQLPKDRFSAERLKGVDSTLKIQPAKLEDSAVYLCAGSRDYSSYEQYFGPGTRLTVT.

Points on this clonotype: One end of the junction does not line up with germline, which may come from a read error. The chain couples TRBV11-2 to TRBJ2-7; no reliable D call. This CDR3 region has 15 residues. Germline CDR1 reads SGHAT; CDR2 reads FQNNGV. CDR3 in amino acids: CASSPPNAATYDQYF. CDR3 DNA: TGCGCCAGCAGTCCCCCTAACGCTGCAACCTACGACCAGTACTTC.

In regard to this clonotype: At one boundary the junction diverges from the germline segment, which might be a read error. The J gene is TRBJ2-2, the V gene TRBV30; D is tentatively TRBD1 or TRBD2 (5 bases each). The length of the CDR3 is 14 residues. Looked up from germline, CDR1 is GTSNPN and CDR2 is SVGIG (reference sequence). This chain's CDR3 is CAWSGRGVAGELFF. DNA for the CDR3: TGTGCATGGAGTGGAAGAGGGGTGGCCGGGGAGCTGTTTTTT. The entire variable domain, with the rest obtained from reference TRBV30 and TRBJ2-2, is as follows: SQTIHQWPATLVQPVGSPLSLECTVEGTSNPNLYWYRQAAGRGLQLLFYSVGIGQISSEVPQNLSASRPQDRQFILSSKKLLLSDSGFYLCAWSGRGVAGELFFGEGSRLTVL.

The V call is TRBV5-1, the J call TRBJ2-2; D may be TRBD1 (6 bases). The ends were cut back, 6 bases at V and 6 bases at J, with 21 bases in the middle. The CDR3 consists of 16 residues. Germline CDR1 SGHRS, CDR2 YFSETQ. DNA of the CDR3: TGCGCCAGCAACTTTACCTCCAGGGGTAACCCCGGGGAGCTGTTTTTT. This codes for CASNFTSRGNPGELFF.

This clonotype was detected ten times or more. J is TRBJ2-1 and V is TRBV29-1; D unresolved. This CDR3 region has 13 residues. Germline CDR1 reads SQVTM; CDR2 reads ANQGSEA. The V gene lost 3 bases and the J gene lost 8 bases, with 14 bases spanning the gap. The CDR3 DNA reads as TGCAGCGTTGACCGCCGAGTGTTCGATGAGCAGTTCTTC. Its protein is CSVDRRVFDEQFF.

This clonotype was detected only a few times. A much larger clone is a single base away; this may be a read error. The chain links TRBV7-8 to TRBJ1-5; TRBD1 is a possible D gene (6 bases). The germline CDR1 and CDR2 sequences are SGHVS and FQNEAQ. The CDR3 consists of 14 residues. The CDR3 sequence: CTSSLVRGTKPQHF. DNA for the CDR3: TGTACCAGCAGCTTAGTCCGAGGGACAAAGCCCCAGCATTTT.

This rearrangement joins TRBV30 to TRBJ2-1, with a possible D match to TRBD1 (6 bases). The CDR3 consists of 15 residues. V was cut by 4 bases and J by 5 bases, with 18 bases left in between. Germline CDR1 reads GTSNPN; CDR2 reads SVGIG (reference sequence). The CDR3 DNA is TGTGCCTGGAAAATCCCGTGGCAGGGGAACAATGAGCAGTTCTTC. Residues: CAWKIPWQGNNEQFF.

Comments on this clonotype: A clone one base away is much larger, so this may be a read error. The conserved final phenylalanine or tryptophan is absent from the CDR3, which likely points to a read error. The V and J genes are TRBV7-9 and TRBJ2-7; D gene unclear. CDR1 and CDR2 from the germline V gene are SEHNR and FQNEAQ (reference sequence). Trimming stripped 1 base from V and 5 bases from J, with 3 bases between. The CDR3 is 11 residues long. The CDR3 nucleotides read TGTGCCAGCAGCTTAGGGAACGAGCAGTACTTA. It yields the protein CASSLGNEQYL.

This clonotype showed up many times. The chain employs TRBV28 and TRBJ2-1; tentative D call: TRBD2 (6 bases). The germline gives CDR1 MDHEN, CDR2 SYDVKM. V lost 2 bases, J lost 9 bases, and 11 bases lay in between. The CDR3 loop spans 13 amino acids. The CDR3 DNA follows: TGTGCCAGCAGTTTAGGAGGGGACCGTGAGCAGTTCTTC. Its protein is CASSLGGDREQFF.

The chain carries TRBV7-8 and TRBJ2-1; D may be TRBD1 or TRBD2 (5 bases each). CDR1 SGHVS and CDR2 FQNEAQ come from the germline V gene. V was pared by 5 bases and J by 4 bases, with 18 bases between. This CDR3 is built from 16 residues. The CDR3 DNA reads as TGTGCCAGCAGCCTCCGGGGCGCCCAGGCGTACAATGAGCAGTTCTTC. Protein product: CASSLRGAQAYNEQFF.